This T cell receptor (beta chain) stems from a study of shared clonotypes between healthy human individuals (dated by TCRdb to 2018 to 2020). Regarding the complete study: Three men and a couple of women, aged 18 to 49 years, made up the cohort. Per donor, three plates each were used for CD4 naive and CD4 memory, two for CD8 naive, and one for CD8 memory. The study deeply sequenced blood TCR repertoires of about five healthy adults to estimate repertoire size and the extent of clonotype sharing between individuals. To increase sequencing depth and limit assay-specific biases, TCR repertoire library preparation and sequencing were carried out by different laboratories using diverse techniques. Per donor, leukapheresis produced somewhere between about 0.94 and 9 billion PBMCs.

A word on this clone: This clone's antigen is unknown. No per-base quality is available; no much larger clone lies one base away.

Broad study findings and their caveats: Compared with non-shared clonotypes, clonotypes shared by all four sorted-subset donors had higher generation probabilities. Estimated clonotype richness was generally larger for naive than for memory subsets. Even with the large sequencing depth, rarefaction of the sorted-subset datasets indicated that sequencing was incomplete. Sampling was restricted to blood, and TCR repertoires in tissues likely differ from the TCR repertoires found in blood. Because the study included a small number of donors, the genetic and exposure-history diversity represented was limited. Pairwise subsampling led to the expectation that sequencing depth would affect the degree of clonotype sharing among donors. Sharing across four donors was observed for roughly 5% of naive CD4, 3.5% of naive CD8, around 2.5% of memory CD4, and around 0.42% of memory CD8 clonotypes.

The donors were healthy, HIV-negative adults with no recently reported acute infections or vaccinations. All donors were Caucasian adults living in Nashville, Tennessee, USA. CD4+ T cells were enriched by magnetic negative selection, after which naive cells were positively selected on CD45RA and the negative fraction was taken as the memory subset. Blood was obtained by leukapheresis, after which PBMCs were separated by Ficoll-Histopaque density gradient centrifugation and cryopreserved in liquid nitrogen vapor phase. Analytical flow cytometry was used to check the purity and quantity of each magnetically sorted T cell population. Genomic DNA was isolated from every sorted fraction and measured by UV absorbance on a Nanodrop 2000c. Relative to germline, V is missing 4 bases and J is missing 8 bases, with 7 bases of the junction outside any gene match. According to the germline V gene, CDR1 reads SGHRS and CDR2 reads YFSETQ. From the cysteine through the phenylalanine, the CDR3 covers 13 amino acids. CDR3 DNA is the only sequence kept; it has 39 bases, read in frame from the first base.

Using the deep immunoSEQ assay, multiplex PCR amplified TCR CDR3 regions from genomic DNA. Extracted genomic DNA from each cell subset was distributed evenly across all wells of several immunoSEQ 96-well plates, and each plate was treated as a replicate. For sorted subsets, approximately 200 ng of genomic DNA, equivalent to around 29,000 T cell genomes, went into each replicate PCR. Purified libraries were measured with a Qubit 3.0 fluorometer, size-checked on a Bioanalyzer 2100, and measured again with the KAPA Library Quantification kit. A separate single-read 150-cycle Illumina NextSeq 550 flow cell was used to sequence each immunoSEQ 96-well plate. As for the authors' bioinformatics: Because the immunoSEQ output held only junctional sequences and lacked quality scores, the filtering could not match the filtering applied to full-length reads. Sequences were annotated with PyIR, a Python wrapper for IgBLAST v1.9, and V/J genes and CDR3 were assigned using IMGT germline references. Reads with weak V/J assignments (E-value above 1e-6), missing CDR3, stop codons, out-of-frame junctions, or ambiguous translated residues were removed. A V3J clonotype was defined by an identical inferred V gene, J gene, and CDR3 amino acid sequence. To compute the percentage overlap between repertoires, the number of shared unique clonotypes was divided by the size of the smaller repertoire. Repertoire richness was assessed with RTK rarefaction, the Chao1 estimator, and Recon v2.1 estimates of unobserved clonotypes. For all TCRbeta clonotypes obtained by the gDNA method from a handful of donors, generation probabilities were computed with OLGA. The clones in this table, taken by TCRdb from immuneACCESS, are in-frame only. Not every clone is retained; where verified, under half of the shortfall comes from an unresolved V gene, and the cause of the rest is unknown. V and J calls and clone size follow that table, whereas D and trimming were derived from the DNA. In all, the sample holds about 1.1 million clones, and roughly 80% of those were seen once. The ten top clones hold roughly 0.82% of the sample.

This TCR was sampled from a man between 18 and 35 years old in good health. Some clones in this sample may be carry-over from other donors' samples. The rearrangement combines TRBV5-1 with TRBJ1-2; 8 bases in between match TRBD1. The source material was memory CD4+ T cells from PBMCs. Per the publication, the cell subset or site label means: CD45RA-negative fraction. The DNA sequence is TGCGCCAGCAGCACAAGGACAGGGCAGGGCTACACCTTC. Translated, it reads CASSTRTGQGYTF.